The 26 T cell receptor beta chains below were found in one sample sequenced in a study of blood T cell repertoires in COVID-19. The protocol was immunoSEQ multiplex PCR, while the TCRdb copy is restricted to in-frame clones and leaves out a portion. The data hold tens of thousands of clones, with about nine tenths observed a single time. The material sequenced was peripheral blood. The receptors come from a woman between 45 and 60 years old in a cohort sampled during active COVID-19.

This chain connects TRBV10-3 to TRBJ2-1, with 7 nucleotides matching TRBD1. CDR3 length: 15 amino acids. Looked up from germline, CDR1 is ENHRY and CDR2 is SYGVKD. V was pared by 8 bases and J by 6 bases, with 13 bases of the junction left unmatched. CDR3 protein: CAIQIPGQNSNEQFF. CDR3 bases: TGTGCCATCCAAATCCCGGGACAGAATTCCAATGAGCAGTTCTTC.

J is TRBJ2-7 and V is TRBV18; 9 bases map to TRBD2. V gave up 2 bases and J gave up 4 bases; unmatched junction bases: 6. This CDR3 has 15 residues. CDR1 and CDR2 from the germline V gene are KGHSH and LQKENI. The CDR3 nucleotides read TGTGCCAGCTCACCAGCGCTAGCGGGATTATACGAGCAGTACTTC. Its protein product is CASSPALAGLYEQYF.

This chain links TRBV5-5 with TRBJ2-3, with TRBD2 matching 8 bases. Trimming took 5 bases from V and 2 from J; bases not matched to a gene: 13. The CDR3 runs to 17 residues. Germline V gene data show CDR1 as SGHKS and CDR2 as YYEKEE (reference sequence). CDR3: CASSPTPGGFSTDTQYF. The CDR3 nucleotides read TGTGCCAGCAGTCCTACCCCGGGGGGGTTCTCCACAGATACGCAGTATTTT. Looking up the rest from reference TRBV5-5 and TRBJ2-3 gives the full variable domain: DAGVTQSPTHLIKTRGQQVTLRCSPISGHKSVSWYQQVLGQGPQFIFQYYEKEERGRGNFPDRFSARQFPNYSSELNVNALLLGDSALYLCASSPTPGGFSTDTQYFGPGTRLTVL.

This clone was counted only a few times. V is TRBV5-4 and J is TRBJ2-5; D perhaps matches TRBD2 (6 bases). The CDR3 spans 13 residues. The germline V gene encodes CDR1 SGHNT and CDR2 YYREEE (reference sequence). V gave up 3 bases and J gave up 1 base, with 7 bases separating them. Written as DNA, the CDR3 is TGTGCCAGCAGCTGGAGGGGCCAAGAGACCCAGTACTTC. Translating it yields CASSWRGQETQYF. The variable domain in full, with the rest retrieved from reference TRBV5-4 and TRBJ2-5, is ETGVTQSPTHLIKTRGQQVTLRCSSQSGHNTVSWYQQALGQGPQFIFQYYREEENGRGNFPPRFSGLQFPNYSSELNVNALELDDSALYLCASSWRGQETQYFGPGTRLLVL.

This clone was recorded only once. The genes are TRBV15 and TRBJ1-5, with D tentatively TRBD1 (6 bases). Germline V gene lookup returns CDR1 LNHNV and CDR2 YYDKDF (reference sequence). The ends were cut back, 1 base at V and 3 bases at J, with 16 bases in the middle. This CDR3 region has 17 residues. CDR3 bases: TGTGCCACCAGCAGAGTCGGACAGAGCAAGATCAATCAGCCCCAGCATTTT. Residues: CATSRVGQSKINQPQHF.

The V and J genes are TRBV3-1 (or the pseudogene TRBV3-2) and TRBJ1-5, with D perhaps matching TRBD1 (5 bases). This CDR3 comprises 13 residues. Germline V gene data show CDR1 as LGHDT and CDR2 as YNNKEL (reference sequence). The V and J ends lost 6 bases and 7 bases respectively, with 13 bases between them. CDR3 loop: CASSQGVRQPQHF. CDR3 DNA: TGTGCCAGCAGTCAGGGCGTTCGGCAGCCCCAGCATTTT.

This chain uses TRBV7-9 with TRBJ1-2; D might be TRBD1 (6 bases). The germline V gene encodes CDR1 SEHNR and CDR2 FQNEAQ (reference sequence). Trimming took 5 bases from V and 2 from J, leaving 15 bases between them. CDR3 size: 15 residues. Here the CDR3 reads CASSQDTGGNYGYTF. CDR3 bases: TGTGCCAGCAGCCAAGACACGGGGGGCAACTATGGCTACACCTTC.

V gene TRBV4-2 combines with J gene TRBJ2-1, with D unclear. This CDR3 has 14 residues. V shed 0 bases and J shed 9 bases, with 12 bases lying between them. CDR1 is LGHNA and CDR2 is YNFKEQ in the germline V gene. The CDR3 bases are TGTGCCAGCAGCCAAGATACGCATAGCCCTGAGCAGTTCTTC. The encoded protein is CASSQDTHSPEQFF.

CDR3 residues: CASSADRAVGQPQHF. CDR3 nucleotides: TGTGCCAGCAGTGCCGACAGGGCCGTAGGTCAGCCCCAGCATTTT. V gene TRBV2 combines with J gene TRBJ1-5; TRBD1 agrees at 7 bases. The J segment lost 6 bases and the V segment lost 4 bases, leaving 9 bases of the junction unmatched. The CDR3 has 15 residues. Germline V gene lookup returns CDR1 SNHLY and CDR2 FYNNEI.

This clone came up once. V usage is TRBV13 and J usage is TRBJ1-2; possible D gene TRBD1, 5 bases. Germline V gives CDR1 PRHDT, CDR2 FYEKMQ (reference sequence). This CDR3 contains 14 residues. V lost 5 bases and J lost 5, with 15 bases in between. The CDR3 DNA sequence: TGTGCCAGCAGCCCGGCGGGGGAGGGGTATGGCTACACCTTC. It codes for CASSPAGEGYGYTF.

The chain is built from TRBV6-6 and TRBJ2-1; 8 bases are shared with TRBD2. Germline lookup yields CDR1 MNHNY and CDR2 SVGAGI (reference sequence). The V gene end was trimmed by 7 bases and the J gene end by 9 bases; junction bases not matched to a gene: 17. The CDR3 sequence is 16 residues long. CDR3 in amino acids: CASMLGLEWNLGEQFF. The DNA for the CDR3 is TGTGCCAGCATGTTGGGACTAGAATGGAATCTGGGTGAGCAGTTCTTC.

The CDR3 is CASTSQGGGQYF. The CDR3 bases are TGTGCCAGCACCTCCCAGGGGGGAGGTCAGTACTTC. This chain joins TRBV28 and TRBJ2-5; weak D call: TRBD1 (7 bases). Germline lookup yields CDR1 MDHEN and CDR2 SYDVKM. The CDR3 has 12 residues. Deletions cut 7 bases from V and 11 bases from J, with 17 bases between. Full variable domain (remainder filled in from reference TRBV28 and TRBJ2-5): DVKVTQSSRYLVKRTGEKVFLECVQDMDHENMFWYRQDPGLGLRLIYFSYDVKMKEKGDIPEGYSVSREKKERFSLILESASTNQTSMYLCASTSQGGGQYFGPGTRLLVL.

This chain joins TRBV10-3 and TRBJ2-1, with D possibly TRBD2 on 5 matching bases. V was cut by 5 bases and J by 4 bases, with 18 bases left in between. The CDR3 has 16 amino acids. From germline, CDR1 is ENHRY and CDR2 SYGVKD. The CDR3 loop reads CAISPFLGDRYNEQFF. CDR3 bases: TGTGCCATCAGTCCATTCCTCGGGGATAGGTACAATGAGCAGTTCTTC.

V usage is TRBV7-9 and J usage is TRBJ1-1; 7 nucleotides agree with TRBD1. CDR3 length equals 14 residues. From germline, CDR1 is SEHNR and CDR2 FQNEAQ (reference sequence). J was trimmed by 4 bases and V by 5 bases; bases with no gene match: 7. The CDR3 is CASSPRQGGTEAFF. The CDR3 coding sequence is TGTGCCAGCAGCCCCCGACAGGGCGGCACTGAAGCTTTCTTT. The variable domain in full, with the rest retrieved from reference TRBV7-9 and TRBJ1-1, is DTGVSQNPRHKITKRGQNVTFRCDPISEHNRLYWYRQTLGQGPEFLTYFQNEAQLEKSRLLSDRFSAERPKGSFSTLEIQRTEQGDSAMYLCASSPRQGGTEAFFGQGTRLTVV.

CDR3 sequence reads: CASSLRGQGARQPQHF. In DNA form, the CDR3 reads TGTGCCAGCAGCTTACGGGGACAGGGGGCGAGGCAGCCCCAGCATTTT. This rearrangement joins TRBV7-2 to TRBJ1-5, with 12 bases that match TRBD1. The CDR3 consists of 16 residues. The germline V gene has CDR1 SGHTA and CDR2 FQGNSA. V was clipped by 2 bases and J by 7 bases; unmatched bases: 6. Variable domain in full (rest from reference TRBV7-2 and TRBJ1-5): GAGVSQSPSNKVTEKGKDVELRCDPISGHTALYWYRQSLGQGLEFLIYFQGNSAPDKSGLPSDRFSAERTGGSVSTLTIQRTQQEDSAVYLCASSLRGQGARQPQHFGDGTRLSIL.

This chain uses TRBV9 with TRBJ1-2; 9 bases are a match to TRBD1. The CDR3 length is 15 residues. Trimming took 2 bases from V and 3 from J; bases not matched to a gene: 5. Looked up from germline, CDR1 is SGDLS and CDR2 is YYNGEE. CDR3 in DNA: TGTGCCAGCAGCGTCGGACAGGGGAGGTACTATGGCTACACCTTC. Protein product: CASSVGQGRYYGYTF.

The CDR3 DNA reads as TGTGCCAGCAGCAAAGATCGAGGGACAGGGCGCCTCGATTTGGATCAGCCCCAGCATTTT. This codes for CASSKDRGTGRLDLDQPQHF. The chain uses TRBV21-1 and TRBJ1-5; TRBD1 is taken as the D call from the table, unchecked against the DNA. TRBV21-1 is designated a pseudogene. CDR3 length equals 20 residues.

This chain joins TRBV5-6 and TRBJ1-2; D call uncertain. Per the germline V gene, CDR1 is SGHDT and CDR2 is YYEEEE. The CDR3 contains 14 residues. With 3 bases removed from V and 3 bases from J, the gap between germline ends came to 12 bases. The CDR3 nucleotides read TGTGCCAGCAGCTCGTTATCTTACTACTATGGCTACACCTTC. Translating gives CASSSLSYYYGYTF. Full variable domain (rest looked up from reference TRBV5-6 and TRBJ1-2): DAGVTQSPTHLIKTRGQQVTLRCSPKSGHDTVSWYQQALGQGPQFIFQYYEEEERQRGNFPDRFSGHQFPNYSSELNVNALLLGDSALYLCASSSLSYYYGYTFGSGTRLTVV.

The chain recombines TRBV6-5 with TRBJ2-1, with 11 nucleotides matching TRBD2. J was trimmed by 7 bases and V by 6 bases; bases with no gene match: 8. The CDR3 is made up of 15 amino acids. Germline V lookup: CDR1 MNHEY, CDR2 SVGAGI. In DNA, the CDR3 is TGTGCCAGCAGCCAAACTAGCGGGGGAGGAAATGAGCAGTTCTTC. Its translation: CASSQTSGGGNEQFF.

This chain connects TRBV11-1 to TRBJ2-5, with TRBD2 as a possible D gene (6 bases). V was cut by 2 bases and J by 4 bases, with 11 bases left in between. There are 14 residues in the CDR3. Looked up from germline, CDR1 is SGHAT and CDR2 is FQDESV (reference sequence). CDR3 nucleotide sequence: TGTGCCAGCAGCTTAATCGGGGGTGGAGAGACCCAGTACTTC. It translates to CASSLIGGGETQYF. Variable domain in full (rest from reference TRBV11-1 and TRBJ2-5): EAEVAQSPRYKITEKSQAVAFWCDPISGHATLYWYRQILGQGPELLVQFQDESVVDDSQLPKDRFSAERLKGVDSTLKIQPAELGDSAMYLCASSLIGGGETQYFGPGTRLLVL.

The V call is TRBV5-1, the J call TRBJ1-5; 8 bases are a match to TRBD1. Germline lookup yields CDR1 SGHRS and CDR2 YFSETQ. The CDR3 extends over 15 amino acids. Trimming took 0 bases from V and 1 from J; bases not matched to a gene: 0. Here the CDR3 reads CASSLDRGSNQPQHF. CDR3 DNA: TGCGCCAGCAGCTTGGACAGGGGGAGCAATCAGCCCCAGCATTTT.

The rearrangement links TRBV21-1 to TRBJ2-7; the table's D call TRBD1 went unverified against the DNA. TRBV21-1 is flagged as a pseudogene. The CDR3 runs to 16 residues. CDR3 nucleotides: TGTGCCAGCAGCAAATCCCGGGACACCCGCTCCTACGAGCAGTACTTC. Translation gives CASSKSRDTRSYEQYF.

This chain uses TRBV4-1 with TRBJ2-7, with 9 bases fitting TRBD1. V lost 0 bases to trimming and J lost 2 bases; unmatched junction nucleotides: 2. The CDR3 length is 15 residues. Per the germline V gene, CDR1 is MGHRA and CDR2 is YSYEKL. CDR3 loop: CASSQEWTGAYEQYF. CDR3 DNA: TGCGCCAGCAGCCAAGAGTGGACAGGGGCCTACGAGCAGTACTTC.

The DNA for the CDR3 is TGTGCCAGCAGCTTGTATCAGAGGGGGCGTCCTGGAAACACCATATATTTT. Protein: CASSLYQRGRPGNTIYF. The chain combines TRBV5-5 with TRBJ1-3, with 7 bases aligning to TRBD1. CDR3 length equals 17 residues. V lost 1 base and J lost 2; bases outside the gene matches: 9. CDR1 SGHKS and CDR2 YYEKEE come from the germline V gene (reference sequence).

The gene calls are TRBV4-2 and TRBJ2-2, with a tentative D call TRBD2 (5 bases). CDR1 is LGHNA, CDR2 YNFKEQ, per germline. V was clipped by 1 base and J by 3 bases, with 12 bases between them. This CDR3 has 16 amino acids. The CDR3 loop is CASSQGARADTGELFF. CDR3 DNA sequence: TGTGCCAGCAGCCAAGGGGCGAGGGCGGACACCGGGGAGCTGTTTTTT.

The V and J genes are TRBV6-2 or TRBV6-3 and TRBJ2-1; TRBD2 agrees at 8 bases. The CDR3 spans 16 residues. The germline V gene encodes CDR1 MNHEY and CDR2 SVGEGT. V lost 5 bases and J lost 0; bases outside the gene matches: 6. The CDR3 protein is CASSPKAGVSYNEQFF. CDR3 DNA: TGTGCCAGCAGTCCAAAAGCGGGAGTCTCCTACAATGAGCAGTTCTTC.